The 21 T cell receptor beta chains given below trace back to one sample, sequenced in a study of blood T cell repertoires in COVID-19. Libraries were prepared by immunoSEQ multiplex PCR; TCRdb keeps only in-frame clonotypes and omits some of them. The data show about 180,000 clones, roughly 77% seen once. The sample taken for sequencing was peripheral blood. These receptor sequences come from a woman over 75 with COVID-19, enrolled during active disease.

The genes are TRBV28 and TRBJ2-7; D remains unclear. The ends were cut back, 7 bases at V and 0 bases at J, with 13 bases in the middle. The CDR3 has 14 residues. Germline values: CDR1 MDHEN, CDR2 SYDVKM. CDR3 sequence reads: CASTAPSSSYEQYF. The DNA for the CDR3 is TGTGCCAGCACTGCCCCATCGAGCTCCTACGAGCAGTACTTC.

The chain links TRBV20-1 to TRBJ1-4; maybe TRBD1 (6 bases). Germline CDR1 DFQATT, CDR2 SNEGSKA (reference sequence). The CDR3 loop spans 11 amino acids. Trimming removed 0 bases at V and 12 bases at J, with 8 bases between. DNA for the CDR3: TGCAGTGCTAGAGATAGGACAGAACTGTTTTTT. Its protein product is CSARDRTELFF.

V gene TRBV6-5 combines with J gene TRBJ2-1; TRBD2 agrees at 11 bases. The CDR3 has 15 residues. V dropped 6 bases and J dropped 4; count of bases not matched to a gene: 5. CDR1 and CDR2 (germline): MNHEY, SVGAGI. CDR3 region: CASRGSGGGYNEQFF. The CDR3 region has the DNA TGTGCCAGCAGGGGTAGCGGGGGGGGATACAATGAGCAGTTCTTC.

V gene TRBV29-1 combines with J gene TRBJ2-7; D gene unclear. Germline values: CDR1 SQVTM, CDR2 ANQGSEA. The CDR3 has 12 amino acids. Trimming removed 4 bases from V and 0 bases from J, with 7 bases in between. The CDR3 DNA sequence: TGCAGCGTTGTTGGCAGCTCCTACGAGCAGTACTTC. Translating it yields CSVVGSSYEQYF.

The sample holds one count of this clone. V usage is TRBV19 and J usage is TRBJ1-2; tentatively, D is TRBD1 (6 bases). CDR3 length: 15 amino acids. Looked up from germline, CDR1 is LNHDA and CDR2 is SQIVND (reference sequence). Trimming stripped 1 base from V and 4 bases from J, with 13 bases between. Here the CDR3 DNA reads TGTGCCAGTAGTATAGGTCAGGGGCAAGGCTATGGCTACACCTTC. Protein: CASSIGQGQGYGYTF.

The chain links TRBV28 to TRBJ2-7; tentatively, D is TRBD2 (6 bases). Per germline, CDR1 MDHEN and CDR2 SYDVKM. V lost 6 bases, J lost 7 bases, and 19 bases lay in between. The CDR3 loop spans 14 amino acids. In DNA, the CDR3 is TGTGCCAGCAGACCGGGACTCTCCTTTTTAGAGCAGTACTTC. Translating gives CASRPGLSFLEQYF.

This clone occurred a few times. The J gene is TRBJ2-5, the V gene TRBV29-1; 9 bases line up with TRBD1. Germline V gene sequence: CDR1 SQVTM, CDR2 ANQGSEA. The V segment lost 2 bases and the J segment 5 bases; nucleotides outside the gene matches: 6. The CDR3 totals 14 residues. The CDR3 here is CSVERQGDWETQYF. The CDR3 bases are TGCAGCGTTGAAAGACAGGGGGATTGGGAGACCCAGTACTTC.

The chain combines TRBV9 with TRBJ1-3; 8 bases fit TRBD1. J lost 3 bases, V lost 3 bases, and 11 bases had no gene match. The CDR3 loop spans 17 amino acids. The V gene's germline CDR1 is SGDLS and CDR2 YYNGEE. The chain's CDR3 is CASSDGQGSSFGNTIYF. The DNA of the CDR3 is TGTGCCAGCAGCGACGGACAGGGATCAAGTTTTGGAAACACCATATATTTT.

The V call is TRBV30, the J call TRBJ1-5; the D gene is possibly TRBD1 (5 bases). CDR1 is GTSNPN, CDR2 SVGIG, per germline (reference sequence). The CDR3 loop spans 13 amino acids. V was trimmed by 1 base and J by 4 bases, leaving 8 bases between them. The chain's CDR3 is CAWSGGKNQPQHF. CDR3 sequence (DNA): TGTGCCTGGAGTGGGGGCAAAAATCAGCCCCAGCATTTT.

V is TRBV4-2 and J is TRBJ2-1, with TRBD1 identical over 8 bases. The V gene's germline CDR1 is LGHNA and CDR2 YNFKEQ. V gave up 5 bases and J gave up 8 bases; unmatched junction bases: 14. The CDR3 loop spans 16 amino acids. As DNA, the CDR3 is TGTGCCAGCAGCTCGTACCAGGGGGCGAAGGACGATGAGCAGTTCTTC. Translation: CASSSYQGAKDDEQFF.

This clone was detected once. The genes are TRBV18 and TRBJ1-6; TRBD1 is a possible D gene (6 bases). The CDR3 spans 15 residues. Trimming shortened V by 1 base and J by 8 bases, and 12 bases separated the two germline ends. CDR1 KGHSH and CDR2 LQKENI come from the germline V gene. CDR3 sequence: CASSPLGGRDSPLHF. The CDR3 DNA reads as TGTGCCAGCTCACCACTGGGGGGGCGAGATTCACCCCTCCACTTT. Full variable domain (remainder filled in from reference TRBV18 and TRBJ1-6): NAGVMQNPRHLVRRRGQEARLRCSPMKGHSHVYWYRQLPEEGLKFMVYLQKENIIDESGMPKERFSAEFPKEGPSILRIQQVVRGDSAAYFCASSPLGGRDSPLHFGNGTRLTVT.

In this sample, this clone turned up a few times. This chain links TRBV3-1 (or the pseudogene TRBV3-2) with TRBJ1-1, with D uncertain. V gave up 2 bases and J gave up 11 bases, with 15 bases separating them. Per germline, CDR1 LGHDT and CDR2 YNNKEL (reference sequence). This CDR3 region has 13 residues. The CDR3 sequence: CASSQLMGSGAFF. The CDR3 DNA is TGTGCCAGCAGCCAATTGATGGGGAGTGGGGCTTTCTTT.

This clone was recorded a few times. The chain employs TRBV15 and TRBJ1-5; maybe TRBD1 (5 bases). Germline V gene data show CDR1 as LNHNV and CDR2 as YYDKDF (reference sequence). This CDR3 has 15 residues. Trimming cost V 4 bases and J 1 base, with 11 bases left between them. The CDR3 sequence: CATSMSRESNQPQHF. For the CDR3, the DNA is TGTGCCACCAGCATGAGCAGGGAAAGCAATCAGCCCCAGCATTTT.

This clone was detected once. The chain uses TRBV6-6 and TRBJ1-3, with D possibly being TRBD1 (6 bases). Germline CDR1 and CDR2: MNHNY and SVGAGI (reference sequence). The CDR3 consists of 15 residues. Trimming left V 2 bases short and J 3 bases short, with 11 bases between. This chain's CDR3 is CASSYRGQIGNTIYF. The CDR3 coding sequence is TGTGCCAGCAGTTACCGCGGACAGATTGGAAACACCATATATTTT.

This chain connects TRBV4-1 to TRBJ2-7, with 7 bases identical to TRBD1. The V and J ends lost 4 bases and 4 bases, in that order; junction bases with no gene match: 7. Germline values: CDR1 MGHRA, CDR2 YSYEKL. This CDR3 has 14 residues. In nucleotides, the CDR3 is TGCGCCAGCAGCCCTACGGGGACAGTTTACGAGCAGTACTTC. This gives the protein CASSPTGTVYEQYF.

The chain joins TRBV18 to TRBJ2-1; 10 nucleotides match TRBD1. From germline, CDR1 is KGHSH and CDR2 LQKENI. The trim removed 3 bases at V and 8 bases at J, leaving 10 bases unmatched. The CDR3 length is 16 residues. The CDR3 sequence: CASSPRVTGGMDEQFF. CDR3 DNA: TGTGCCAGCTCACCTAGGGTGACAGGGGGCATGGATGAGCAGTTCTTC.

The J gene is TRBJ1-4, the V gene TRBV19; D gene unclear. The germline V gene encodes CDR1 LNHDA and CDR2 SQIVND (reference sequence). V gave up 5 bases and J gave up 0 bases, with 16 bases separating them. The length of the CDR3 is 17 residues. CDR3 in amino acids: CASSSLALPSTNEKLFF. The CDR3 DNA follows: TGTGCCAGTAGTTCCTTAGCCCTACCCTCAACTAATGAAAAACTGTTTTTT.

The chain recombines TRBV11-3 with TRBJ2-1; perhaps TRBD1 as D (6 bases). Deletions cut 5 bases from V and 0 bases from J, with 14 bases between. The CDR3 runs 16 residues. Germline CDR1 is SGHNT and CDR2 is YENEEA. The CDR3 region is CASSPLGATSYNEQFF. DNA of the CDR3: TGTGCCAGCAGCCCCCTGGGGGCGACCTCCTACAATGAGCAGTTCTTC.

The rearrangement links TRBV11-2 to TRBJ2-4; 12 nucleotides align to TRBD2. V lost 5 bases, J lost 1 base, and 6 bases stayed unmatched. There are 17 residues in the CDR3. CDR1 and CDR2 (germline): SGHAT, FQNNGV. CDR3 in amino acids: CASSPGLAGGAKNIQYF. DNA for the CDR3: TGTGCCAGCAGCCCGGGACTAGCGGGTGGTGCCAAAAACATTCAGTACTTC.

CDR3 residues: CASSPHRETLEQYF. In DNA, the CDR3 is TGTGCCAGCAGTCCCCACAGGGAGACCCTCGAGCAGTACTTC. The J gene is TRBJ2-7, the V gene TRBV6-6; the D gene is possibly TRBD1 (6 bases). Germline loops: CDR1 MNHNY, CDR2 SVGAGI (reference sequence). V gave up 5 bases and J gave up 6 bases, with 17 bases separating them. The CDR3 length is 14 residues.

V gene TRBV6-5 combines with J gene TRBJ2-1; 9 bases align to TRBD1. The CDR3 extends over 13 amino acids. Losses at the gene ends were 11 bases for V and 3 bases for J; bases not matched to a gene: 5. From germline, CDR1 is MNHEY and CDR2 SVGAGI. The chain's CDR3 is CAGRGQGYNEQFF. In nucleotides, the CDR3 is TGTGCCGGTCGGGGACAGGGCTACAATGAGCAGTTCTTC.